These 27 T cell receptor beta chains originate from one sample sequenced in a study of CD8 T cell repertoires and HIV-1 epitope variants. TCRdb's table, derived via immunoSEQ multiplex PCR, lists solely in-frame clones and lacks some. The sample yields 3,000 or so clones, more than 65% seen once. No antigens are known for them. Specimen: cultured CD8+ T cells derived from PBMCs. The receptors shown here come from a male donor with HIV.

The chain combines TRBV5-1 with TRBJ2-1, with 8 bases matching TRBD1. Per germline, CDR1 SGHRS and CDR2 YFSETQ. This CDR3 contains 13 residues. J lost 10 bases, V lost 4 bases, and 7 bases had no gene match. The CDR3 reads CASSRGTGNEQFF. In nucleotides, the CDR3 is TGCGCCAGCAGCCGTGGGACAGGTAACGAGCAGTTCTTC.

As DNA, the CDR3 is TGTGCCAGCAGCTTAGAGGGGAGCTCCTACAATGAGCAGTTCTTC. Encoded protein: CASSLEGSSYNEQFF. The chain couples TRBV7-9 to TRBJ2-1; tentatively, D is TRBD1 or TRBD2 (5 bases each). Germline lookup yields CDR1 SEHNR and CDR2 FQNEAQ (reference sequence). The V gene lost 1 base and the J gene lost 0 bases, with 7 bases spanning the gap. The CDR3 runs 15 residues.

The rearrangement joins TRBV5-1 to TRBJ2-7, with 14 bases lining up with TRBD2. The germline V gene encodes CDR1 SGHRS and CDR2 YFSETQ. After removal of 4 bases from V and 5 bases from J, the junction contained 5 bases not matched to a gene. CDR3 length: 15 amino acids. The CDR3 loop is CASSKGLAGENEQYF. CDR3 coding DNA: TGCGCCAGCAGCAAGGGACTAGCGGGAGAGAACGAGCAGTACTTC.

This clone has more than one count but fewer than ten. V and J are TRBV19 and TRBJ2-1, with D hard to call. Trimming took off 5 bases at V and 0 bases at J, with 11 bases between the two ends. This CDR3 has 15 residues. Germline CDR1 reads LNHDA; CDR2 reads SQIVND (reference sequence). The CDR3 sequence is CASSLTLSSYNEQFF. For the CDR3, the DNA is TGTGCCAGTAGTTTAACCTTGAGCTCCTACAATGAGCAGTTCTTC.

The chain recombines TRBV7-2 with TRBJ2-7; 11 bases fit TRBD2. CDR3 length: 19 amino acids. Unmatched junction bases numbered 10, after V lost 0 bases and J lost 0 bases. Germline V lookup: CDR1 SGHTA, CDR2 FQGNSA. The CDR3, as DNA: TGTGCCAGCAGCTTAGCGTTCCCTATTAGCGGGGGGGCCTCCTACGAGCAGTACTTC. Amino acids: CASSLAFPISGGASYEQYF.

This clone was detected a few times. V usage is TRBV21-1 and J usage is TRBJ2-1; the table's D call of TRBD1 was not tested on the DNA. TRBV21-1 is described as a pseudogene. CDR3 length equals 14 residues. For the CDR3, the DNA is TGTGCCAGCTCCCTGGGGGCCTCCTACAATGAGCAGTTCTTC. The encoded protein is CASSLGASYNEQFF.

This sequence joins TRBV19 and TRBJ2-1; D possibly corresponds to TRBD2 (5 bases). CDR1 and CDR2 from the germline V gene are LNHDA and SQIVND (reference sequence). The CDR3 spans 13 residues. V lost 3 bases, J lost 4 bases, and 7 bases lay in between. DNA for the CDR3: TGTGCCAGTAGTATCGGGGATTACAATGAGCAGTTCTTC. Residues: CASSIGDYNEQFF.

The chain uses TRBV4-2 and TRBJ2-1; 10 bases agree with TRBD2. Germline lookup yields CDR1 LGHNA and CDR2 YNFKEQ. This CDR3 contains 18 residues. The V segment lost 0 bases and the J segment 6 bases; nucleotides outside the gene matches: 11. CDR3 DNA sequence: TGTGCCAGCAGCCAAGAGGGGCCAGACACTAGCGGGGCCAATGAGCAGTTCTTC. Its protein is CASSQEGPDTSGANEQFF.

The chain couples TRBV29-1 to TRBJ1-3, with no clear D. CDR1 is SQVTM, CDR2 ANQGSEA, per germline. CDR3 length: 13 amino acids. Trimming removed 8 bases at V and 4 bases at J, with 15 bases between. CDR3 amino acids: CSTAAGGGNTIYF. The DNA of the CDR3 is TGCAGCACCGCCGCGGGAGGCGGAAACACCATATATTTT.

The rearrangement uses TRBV5-1 and TRBJ1-1, with 7 bases aligning to TRBD1. This CDR3 comprises 16 residues. Germline CDR1 SGHRS, CDR2 YFSETQ. V gave up 4 bases and J gave up 3 bases; unmatched junction bases: 12. CDR3 in amino acids: CASSILTGFADTEAFF. CDR3 DNA sequence: TGCGCCAGCAGCATACTGACAGGGTTCGCCGACACTGAAGCTTTCTTT.

This clone rates as large. The CDR3 DNA sequence: TGTGCCAGCAGTTCCCCGGACAGGGCCCAAGAGACCCAGTACTTC. Amino acid sequence: CASSSPDRAQETQYF. The genes are TRBV28 and TRBJ2-5; 8 positions agree with TRBD1. V lost 4 bases to trimming and J lost 1 base; unmatched junction nucleotides: 5. This CDR3 contains 15 residues. From germline, CDR1 is MDHEN and CDR2 SYDVKM.

The chain combines TRBV9 with TRBJ2-7; TRBD2 agrees at 13 bases. Germline V lookup: CDR1 SGDLS, CDR2 YYNGEE. V gave up 1 base and J gave up 3 bases; unmatched junction bases: 4. The CDR3 sequence is 16 residues long. The CDR3 is CASSVSWTSGGYEQYF. CDR3 in DNA: TGTGCCAGCAGCGTATCATGGACTAGCGGGGGCTACGAGCAGTACTTC.

The V gene is TRBV7-2, the J gene TRBJ2-5, with unresolved D. Trimming stripped 4 bases from V and 2 bases from J, with 11 bases between. CDR1 is SGHTA and CDR2 is FQGNSA in the germline V gene. The CDR3 loop spans 14 amino acids. CDR3 in DNA: TGTGCCAGCAGCTCCAGTCTAGGGCAAGAGACCCAGTACTTC. Translating it yields CASSSSLGQETQYF.

J is TRBJ2-7 and V is TRBV27; 9 nucleotides agree with TRBD1. This CDR3 region has 15 residues. Germline CDR1 MNHEY, CDR2 SMNVEV (reference sequence). V lost 0 bases to trimming and J lost 3 bases; unmatched junction nucleotides: 3. This chain's CDR3 is CASSLSGTGLYEQYF. The CDR3 DNA reads TGTGCCAGCAGTTTATCCGGGACAGGGCTCTACGAGCAGTACTTC.

CDR3 loop: CATAEQVNTEAFF. The CDR3 bases are TGTGCCACCGCGGAACAGGTGAACACTGAAGCTTTCTTT. The chain has TRBV30 and TRBJ1-1, with D perhaps TRBD1 (5 bases). The V end lost 8 bases, the J end lost 0 bases, and 13 bases lay between the germline ends. In germline, CDR1 is GTSNPN, CDR2 SVGIG (reference sequence). The CDR3 covers 13 residues.

The chain combines TRBV29-1 with TRBJ1-1; D is undetermined. With 3 bases removed from V and 6 bases from J, the gap between germline ends came to 17 bases. This CDR3 has 14 amino acids. CDR1 is SQVTM and CDR2 is ANQGSEA in the germline V gene. The CDR3 loop reads CSVEVSLAGAEAFF. CDR3 coding DNA: TGCAGCGTTGAGGTTTCTCTGGCTGGAGCTGAAGCTTTCTTT.

The CDR3 DNA reads as TGTGCCAGCAGCTTCGGGGGAGGGCCATTTTACTTC. Translated: CASSFGGGPFYF. The chain employs TRBV5-4 and TRBJ2-7; 7 bases are a match to TRBD2. V shed 2 bases, J shed 13 bases, and the junction held 9 bases outside the gene matches. Germline values: CDR1 SGHNT, CDR2 YYREEE (reference sequence). The CDR3 loop spans 12 amino acids.

This chain connects TRBV5-6 to TRBJ1-2; TRBD1 matches 7 bases. The CDR3 is 14 amino acids. The V segment lost 0 bases and the J segment 8 bases; nucleotides outside the gene matches: 7. Germline assignment: CDR1 SGHDT and CDR2 YYEEEE. The CDR3 sequence is CASSLGDSVWGYTF. CDR3 in DNA: TGTGCCAGCAGCTTGGGGGACAGCGTTTGGGGCTACACCTTC. The full variable domain, rest sourced from reference TRBV5-6 and TRBJ1-2, is DAGVTQSPTHLIKTRGQQVTLRCSPKSGHDTVSWYQQALGQGPQFIFQYYEEEERQRGNFPDRFSGHQFPNYSSELNVNALLLGDSALYLCASSLGDSVWGYTFGSGTRLTVV.

The chain recombines TRBV29-1 with TRBJ2-1, with TRBD2 identical over 14 bases. CDR3 length: 19 residues. The germline gives CDR1 SQVTM, CDR2 ANQGSEA. The V gene end was trimmed by 1 base and the J gene end by 3 bases; junction bases not matched to a gene: 11. The CDR3 nucleotides are TGCAGCGTTGAAGGAGGCCAAGGACTAGCGGGAGGTCGCTACAATGAGCAGTTCTTC. It encodes CSVEGGQGLAGGRYNEQFF.

V and J are TRBV27 and TRBJ1-2; D gene uncertain. Germline V gene data show CDR1 as MNHEY and CDR2 as SMNVEV (reference sequence). V was pared by 2 bases and J by 0 bases, with 7 bases between. This CDR3 comprises 14 residues. The CDR3 sequence: CASSLRGANYGYTF. In nucleotides, the CDR3 is TGTGCCAGCAGTTTACGGGGAGCTAACTATGGCTACACCTTC.

The V call is TRBV11-1, the J call TRBJ1-2; possibly TRBD1 for D (5 bases). Germline-derived CDR1 and CDR2 are SGHAT and FQDESV (reference sequence). The V and J ends lost 5 bases and 3 bases respectively, with 13 bases between them. This CDR3 is built from 14 residues. CDR3 sequence reads: CASSPGTSDYGYTF. DNA for the CDR3: TGTGCCAGCAGCCCTGGGACTTCTGACTATGGCTACACCTTC.

The chain combines TRBV4-2 with TRBJ1-6; no firm D call. The CDR3 has 16 residues. V lost 0 bases, J lost 0 bases, and 6 bases lay in between. Germline loops: CDR1 LGHNA, CDR2 YNFKEQ. In DNA, the CDR3 is TGTGCCAGCAGCCAAGACCTCAACTCCTATAATTCACCCCTCCACTTT. This sequence encodes CASSQDLNSYNSPLHF.

The rearrangement links TRBV9 to TRBJ1-2; D not certain. This CDR3 comprises 14 residues. Germline-derived CDR1 and CDR2 are SGDLS and YYNGEE. Trimming stripped 0 bases from V and 8 bases from J, with 14 bases between. The DNA of the CDR3 is TGTGCCAGCAGCGTAGAGTTCCTTGAGGAGGGCTACACCTTC. Protein sequence: CASSVEFLEEGYTF.

This CDR3 is CASRLAGEGEQFF. CDR3 nucleotide sequence: TGTGCCAGCAGGCTAGCGGGAGAAGGTGAGCAGTTCTTC. This chain joins TRBV14 and TRBJ2-1; 10 bases align to TRBD2. Trimming took 6 bases from V and 9 from J; bases not matched to a gene: 5. Per the germline V gene, CDR1 is SGHDN and CDR2 is FVKESK. The CDR3 is 13 amino acids. Complete variable domain (other parts from reference TRBV14 and TRBJ2-1): EAGVTQFPSHSVIEKGQTVTLRCDPISGHDNLYWYRRVMGKEIKFLLHFVKESKQDESGMPNNRFLAERTGGTYSTLKVQPAELEDSGVYFCASRLAGEGEQFFGPGTRLTVL.

The V and J genes are TRBV5-5 and TRBJ1-5; D gene ambiguous. The germline V gene encodes CDR1 SGHKS and CDR2 YYEKEE (reference sequence). This CDR3 contains 12 residues. Trimming cost V 4 bases and J 7 bases, with 9 bases left between them. CDR3 sequence: CASSVGDQPQHF. The CDR3 DNA sequence: TGTGCCAGCAGCGTCGGCGACCAGCCCCAGCATTTT.

This clone was seen a handful of times. This chain connects TRBV5-1 to TRBJ2-7; TRBD2 matches 8 bases. This CDR3 spans 15 amino acids. Germline V CDR1 and CDR2: SGHRS, YFSETQ. Trimming at V came to 4 bases and at J to 0 bases, leaving 6 bases not matched to a gene. The CDR3 region has the DNA TGCGCCAGCAGCCCTCTAGGGACTAGCTCCTACGAGCAGTACTTC. Amino acid sequence: CASSPLGTSSYEQYF.

This chain uses TRBV9 with TRBJ1-2; D gene uncertain. V was cut by 4 bases and J by 0 bases, with 7 bases left in between. The CDR3 is 13 residues long. CDR1 is SGDLS and CDR2 is YYNGEE in the germline V gene. The CDR3 bases are TGTGCCAGCAGCTACCTAGCTAACTATGGCTACACCTTC. Translating it yields CASSYLANYGYTF.